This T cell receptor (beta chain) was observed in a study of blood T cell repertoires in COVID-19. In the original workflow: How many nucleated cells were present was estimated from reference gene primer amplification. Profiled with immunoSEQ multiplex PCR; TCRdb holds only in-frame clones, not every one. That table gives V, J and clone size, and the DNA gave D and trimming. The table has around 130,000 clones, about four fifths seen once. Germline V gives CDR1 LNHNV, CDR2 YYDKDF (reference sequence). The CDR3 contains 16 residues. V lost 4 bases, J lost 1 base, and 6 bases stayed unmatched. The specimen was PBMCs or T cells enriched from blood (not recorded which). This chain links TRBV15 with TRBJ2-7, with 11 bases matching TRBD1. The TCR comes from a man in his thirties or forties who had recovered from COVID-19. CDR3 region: CATSNSWDRGSYEQYF. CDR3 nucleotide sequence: TGTGCCACCAGCAACTCATGGGACAGGGGGTCCTACGAGCAGTACTTC.